One and the same sample provided the 25 T cell receptor beta chains below, sequenced in a study of blood T cell repertoires in acute mononucleosis. Libraries were prepared by immunoSEQ multiplex PCR; TCRdb keeps only in-frame clonotypes and omits some of them. The table records 7,800 or so clones, less than 30% of them present only once. Specified time point: acute infectious mononucleosis, at clinical presentation within 2 weeks of symptom onset (visit 1). The sequences come from EBV YVL epitope tetramer+ CD8+ T cells sorted from PBMCs, collected during acute infectious mononucleosis. Indicated subset: CD8 T cells binding a tetramer with EBV BRLF1 109-117 peptide (YVL-BR). These receptors were taken from a young woman with infectious mononucleosis caused by EBV.

By share, this clone counts as medium-sized (0.01 to 0.1%). This may be a read error: a much more frequent sequence differs by one nucleotide. Distinct nucleotide sequences in the sample also encode this CDR3. The chain carries TRBV28 and TRBJ2-7; D uncertain. With 4 bases removed from V and 0 bases from J, the gap between germline ends came to 7 bases. CDR3 length equals 13 residues. The germline CDR1 and CDR2 sequences are MDHEN and SYDVKM. CDR3 sequence reads: CASSWTASYEQYF. In nucleotides, the CDR3 is TGTGCCAGCAGTTGGACGGCCTCCTACGAGCAGTACTTC.

This clone has a handful of counts. The V gene is TRBV27, the J gene TRBJ2-3; 8 bases align to TRBD2. This CDR3 is built from 16 residues. The V gene's germline CDR1 is MNHEY and CDR2 SMNVEV (reference sequence). Trimming cost V 6 bases and J 6 bases; bases outside gene matches: 14. The chain's CDR3 is CASSPSMAGGGDTQYF. DNA of the CDR3: TGTGCCAGCAGCCCATCGATGGCGGGAGGCGGGGATACGCAGTATTTT.

Comment on this clone: At one end, the junction sequence differs from germline, possibly due to a read error. This specimen includes other DNA sequences encoding the same CDR3. The V call is TRBV5-4, the J call TRBJ2-1; tentative D call: TRBD2 (5 bases). This CDR3 spans 13 amino acids. CDR1 and CDR2 (germline): SGHNT, YYREEE (reference sequence). The CDR3 is CASSLAGSGEQFF. The CDR3 nucleotides are TGCGCCAGCAGCTTGGCTGGATCGGGAGAGCAGTTCTTC.

This clone is labeled as medium-sized. This sequence joins TRBV7-9 and TRBJ1-4, with unresolved D. V was clipped by 5 bases and J by 4 bases, with 14 bases between them. This CDR3 is 15 amino acids long. The germline V gene has CDR1 SEHNR and CDR2 FQNEAQ (reference sequence). The CDR3 nucleotides are TGTGCCAGCAGCCCACTTGGCCGTAATAATGAAAAACTGTTTTTT. Encoded protein: CASSPLGRNNEKLFF.

This clone was observed many times. At one of its ends the junction is not consistent with the germline gene, which may arise from a read error. V gene TRBV6-6 combines with J gene TRBJ1-2; D might be TRBD1 (6 bases). The CDR3 totals 15 residues. Germline CDR1 reads MNHNY; CDR2 reads SVGAGI (reference sequence). In DNA form, the CDR3 reads TGTGCCAGCAGTGACTCGTTCAGGGGCGACTATGGCTACACCTTC. This encodes CASSDSFRGDYGYTF.

The chain couples TRBV19 to TRBJ1-2; D ambiguous. CDR3 length: 13 amino acids. Per germline, CDR1 LNHDA and CDR2 SQIVND (reference sequence). V was shortened by 3 bases and J by 6 bases, with 11 bases between the two germline ends. CDR3 sequence (DNA): TGTGCCAGTAGTATCCCAGGATTGAATGGCTACACCTTC. This translates into CASSIPGLNGYTF.

With respect to this clone: One junction end does not reproduce the germline sequence, and a read error may be involved. The rearrangement uses TRBV7-8 and TRBJ2-1; 13 bases map to TRBD2. This CDR3 spans 17 amino acids. Germline CDR1 SGHVS, CDR2 FQNEAQ. The CDR3 here is CASSFGLAGVLYNGQFF. CDR3 DNA sequence: TGTGCCAGCAGCTTCGGACTAGCGGGAGTTCTCTACAATGGGCAGTTCTTC.

Only a few counts were recorded for this clone. The DNA is left out, because the CDR3 cannot be placed on it with certainty; the CDR3 is given as TCRdb lists it. The chain is built from TRBV29-1 and TRBJ2-2; the D call of TRBD1 is as the table states it, not checked on the DNA. CDR1 and CDR2 (germline): SQVTM, ANQGSEA. The CDR3 is 14 residues long, counting both termini. CDR3 residues: CSAGTGDGGELFFF.

The CDR3 sequence is CAWRPLTGERTEAFF. CDR3 DNA sequence: TGTGCCTGGAGGCCTTTAACAGGGGAAAGGACTGAAGCTTTCTTT. The J gene is TRBJ1-1, the V gene TRBV30, with TRBD1 identical over 7 bases. The CDR3 spans 15 residues. Germline lookup yields CDR1 GTSNPN and CDR2 SVGIG (reference sequence). J lost 5 bases, V lost 3 bases, and 12 bases had no gene match.

As to this clone: This sequence is one base from a far larger clone and is likely a read error. Different DNA sequences within this sample yield the same CDR3. This sequence joins TRBV13 and TRBJ2-7; D gene unclear. Trimming stripped 5 bases from V and 2 bases from J, with 10 bases between. Germline values: CDR1 PRHDT, CDR2 FYEKMQ (reference sequence). The CDR3 is 13 residues long. CDR3 sequence: CASSQDPAYEQYF. The CDR3 DNA sequence: TGTGCCAGCAGCCAAGATCCGGCCTACGAGCAGTACTTC. Looking up the rest from reference TRBV13 and TRBJ2-7 gives the full variable domain: AAGVIQSPRHLIKEKRETATLKCYPIPRHDTVYWYQQGPGQDPQFLISFYEKMQSDKGSIPDRFSAQQFSDYHSELNMSSLELGDSALYFCASSQDPAYEQYFGPGTRLTVT.

This clone occurred a few times. The chain combines TRBV5-4 with TRBJ1-1; D is undetermined. The V end was cut by 2 bases, the J end by 1 base, with 9 bases between. Germline lookup yields CDR1 SGHNT and CDR2 YYREEE (reference sequence). The CDR3 spans 14 residues. CDR3 amino acids: CASSLFGENTEAFF. CDR3 nucleotide sequence: TGTGCCAGCAGCTTATTCGGCGAGAACACTGAAGCTTTCTTT.

This clone showed up just a few times. Other nucleotide sequences from this sample produce the same CDR3. The chain has TRBV27 and TRBJ2-2; 8 bases fit TRBD2. The germline V gene has CDR1 MNHEY and CDR2 SMNVEV (reference sequence). CDR3 length equals 17 residues. V was clipped by 4 bases and J by 1 base; unmatched bases: 8. The CDR3 here is CASSYSILAVNTGELFF. CDR3 DNA: TGTGCCAGCAGTTACTCGATACTAGCGGTGAACACCGGGGAGCTGTTTTTT.

The chain uses TRBV5-4 and TRBJ2-7; D unresolved. Germline CDR1 SGHNT, CDR2 YYREEE (reference sequence). Trimming cost V 4 bases and J 0 bases, with 14 bases left between them. The CDR3 is 15 amino acids. DNA for the CDR3: TGTGCCAGCAGCCTCGCCGGGCCAAGCTCCTACGAGCAGTACTTC. This encodes CASSLAGPSSYEQYF.

This clone was seen a handful of times. This chain connects TRBV2 to TRBJ2-7; TRBD1 matches 7 bases. The CDR3 is 14 amino acids. Germline-derived CDR1 and CDR2 are SNHLY and FYNNEI. V lost 6 bases and J lost 4; bases outside the gene matches: 9. The CDR3 DNA reads TGTGCCAGCAGCCCCTGGGACAGCCTTTACGAGCAGTACTTC. Amino acids: CASSPWDSLYEQYF.

On this clone: A far bigger clonotype differs at one base, so this is likely a read error. Other DNA sequences in this sample translate to the same CDR3. The chain couples TRBV7-3 to TRBJ2-1; 11 nucleotides match TRBD2. The trim removed 5 bases at V and 4 bases at J, leaving 4 bases unmatched. The germline CDR1 and CDR2 sequences are SGHTA and FQGTGA. The CDR3 length is 15 residues. The CDR3 DNA reads TGTGCCAGCAGCCAACTAGCGGGGGAATACAATGAGCAGTTCTTC. Its translation: CASSQLAGEYNEQFF. Variable domain in full (rest from reference TRBV7-3 and TRBJ2-1): GAGVSQTPSNKVTEKGKYVELRCDPISGHTALYWYRQSLGQGPEFLIYFQGTGAADDSGLPNDRFFAVRPEGSVSTLKIQRTERGDSAVYLCASSQLAGEYNEQFFGPGTRLTVL.

This clone was seen at least ten times. The chain carries TRBV6-1 and TRBJ2-7; 11 nucleotides line up with TRBD2. Germline CDR1 reads MNHNS; CDR2 reads SASEGT. The J segment lost 6 bases and the V segment lost 6 bases, leaving 10 bases of the junction unmatched. The CDR3 has 15 residues. The CDR3 loop is CASSTYSGRATEQYF. Written as DNA, the CDR3 is TGTGCCAGCAGCACATATAGCGGGAGGGCCACCGAGCAGTACTTC.

This clone was picked up many times. The V gene is TRBV28, the J gene TRBJ2-3; TRBD2 might be the D (5 bases). Germline lookup yields CDR1 MDHEN and CDR2 SYDVKM. The CDR3 sequence is 17 residues long. V was trimmed by 5 bases and J by 2 bases, leaving 20 bases between them. CDR3: CASSPSLSDYFTDTQYF. The CDR3 bases are TGTGCCAGCAGTCCCTCCCTGAGCGACTACTTCACAGATACGCAGTATTTT.

With respect to this clone: A far larger clone is one nucleotide away, so this likely arose from a read error. The chain is built from TRBV6-5 and TRBJ2-5; D is possibly TRBD2 (6 bases). Germline CDR1 MNHEY, CDR2 SVGAGI. The V end was cut by 2 bases, the J end by 1 base, with 11 bases between. This CDR3 is built from 15 residues. The CDR3 nucleotides are TGTGCCAGCAGTTACCTCGGGGGTTCCCAAGAGACCCAGTACTTC. Amino acid sequence: CASSYLGGSQETQYF.

As for this clone: A single base is all that separates this from a far larger clone, so a read error is likely. V gene TRBV4-2 combines with J gene TRBJ1-3, with D possibly TRBD1 on 5 matching bases. With 0 bases removed from V and 4 bases from J, the gap between germline ends came to 7 bases. Per the germline V gene, CDR1 is LGHNA and CDR2 is YNFKEQ. The CDR3 is made up of 14 amino acids. Here the CDR3 reads CASSQDQGGNTIYF. CDR3 coding DNA: TGTGCCAGCAGCCAAGATCAGGGAGGAAACACCATATATTTT.

This clone was seen more than once but under ten times. The chain couples TRBV11-3 to TRBJ2-7, with D possibly TRBD1 on 6 matching bases. Trimming stripped 2 bases from V and 2 bases from J, with 16 bases between. Germline values: CDR1 SGHNT, CDR2 YENEEA. The CDR3 consists of 16 residues. This CDR3 is CASSLWVGTFPYEQYF. The CDR3 region has the DNA TGTGCCAGCAGCTTATGGGTGGGGACATTTCCCTACGAGCAGTACTTC.

On this clone: A far larger clone differs by one base, so this is likely a read error. The genes are TRBV14 and TRBJ2-2; the match to TRBD2 covers 7 bases. CDR3 length equals 14 residues. Germline V gene lookup returns CDR1 SGHDN and CDR2 FVKESK. With V trimmed by 7 bases and J by 7 bases, 9 bases remained unmatched. In nucleotides, the CDR3 is TGTGCCAGCACCGATGACTGGGGGGGCGGGGAGCTGTTTTTT. Translated, it gives CASTDDWGGGELFF. The whole variable domain, remainder taken from reference TRBV14 and TRBJ2-2, is EAGVTQFPSHSVIEKGQTVTLRCDPISGHDNLYWYRRVMGKEIKFLLHFVKESKQDESGMPNNRFLAERTGGTYSTLKVQPAELEDSGVYFCASTDDWGGGELFFGEGSRLTVL.

The V gene is TRBV6-4, the J gene TRBJ2-7, with D uncertain. Germline V CDR1 and CDR2: MRHNA, SNTAGT. The V gene lost 5 bases and the J gene lost 5 bases, with 22 bases spanning the gap. The CDR3 spans 16 residues. CDR3 DNA: TGTGCCAGCAGTTCCGAACCCGGGTCATTTTCCCACGAGCAGTACTTC. Protein product: CASSSEPGSFSHEQYF.

This clone came up a few times. CDR3 loop: CASSFTRAGDNEQFF. As DNA, the CDR3 is TGTGCCAGCAGCTTCACGCGGGCAGGCGACAATGAGCAGTTCTTC. The chain links TRBV25-1 to TRBJ2-1; weak D call: TRBD2 (5 bases). CDR1 and CDR2 (germline): MGHDK, SYGVNS. The V end lost 6 bases, the J end lost 5 bases, and 17 bases lay between the germline ends. This CDR3 spans 15 amino acids.

This clone was recorded at least ten times. This chain joins TRBV28 and TRBJ2-1; a weak D match, TRBD1 (5 bases). V was cut by 3 bases and J by 0 bases, with 12 bases left in between. Germline assignment: CDR1 MDHEN and CDR2 SYDVKM. This CDR3 region has 16 residues. The CDR3 DNA is TGTGCCAGCAGTTTGGACACCACGAGCTCCTACAATGAGCAGTTCTTC. Translation gives CASSLDTTSSYNEQFF.

The chain recombines TRBV2 with TRBJ2-7, with D uncertain. Germline V gene sequence: CDR1 SNHLY, CDR2 FYNNEI. CDR3 size: 13 residues. Trimming shortened V by 2 bases and J by 3 bases, and 8 bases separated the two germline ends. CDR3 DNA: TGTGCCAGCAGTGAATGGTCTGTCTACGAGCAGTACTTC. It is translated as CASSEWSVYEQYF.